Listed below are T cell receptor beta chains from one sample, sequenced in a study of T cell repertoires in cytomegalovirus infection. MiXCR, run by TCRdb on the reads, gives a single entry per CDR3 protein. Of some 700,000 distinct CDR3 sequences listed, roughly 35% are singletons. The sequencing sample was made of PBMCs. These TCRs come from a human donor in good health (CMV status not recorded). Some clones in this sample may be carry-over from other donors' samples. CDR3s include the opening cysteine and the closing phenylalanine or tryptophan. The D gene is left open where the match is weak. A row's size may be missing; if present it is once, few, many or a size class.

d_gene: -; abundance: -; v_gene: TRBV7-2; j_gene: TRBJ2-7; CDR3nt: TGTGCCAGCAGCTCCGCCCGAGGACAGCTCTACGAGCAGTACTTC; CDR3aa: CASSSARGQLYEQYF
d_gene: -; abundance: -; v_gene: TRBV11-2; j_gene: TRBJ2-1; CDR3nt: TGTGCCAGCAGCTTAAAGTCCGGGCCAGGGGTAAATGAGCAGTTCTTC; CDR3aa: CASSLKSGPGVNEQFF
d_gene: -; abundance: -; v_gene: TRBV6-8; j_gene: TRBJ2-6; CDR3nt: TGTGCCACCAATGCGGTGTCTGGGGCCAACGTCCTGACTTTC; CDR3aa: CATNAVSGANVLTF
d_gene: -; abundance: many; v_gene: TRBV7-2; j_gene: TRBJ2-5; CDR3nt: TGTGCCAGCAGCTTCGGAGCGTACCAAGAGACCCAGTACTTC; CDR3aa: CASSFGAYQETQYF
d_gene: TRBD1; abundance: -; v_gene: TRBV20-1; j_gene: TRBJ1-3; CDR3nt: TGCAGTGCTCCCGGGACAGGGTCTCTCAGCTCTGGAAACACCATATATTTT; CDR3aa: CSAPGTGSLSSGNTIYF
d_gene: -; abundance: few; v_gene: TRBV5-4; j_gene: TRBJ2-3; CDR3nt: TGTGCCAGCAGCGCCCTTAGCGGAGGCACAGATACGCAGTATTTT; CDR3aa: CASSALSGGTDTQYF
d_gene: -; abundance: -; v_gene: TRBV20-1; j_gene: TRBJ1-2; CDR3nt: TGCAGTGCCTACAGGGCGGCGGCATATGGCTACACCTTC; CDR3aa: CSAYRAAAYGYTF
d_gene: TRBD2; abundance: few; v_gene: TRBV19; j_gene: TRBJ2-7; CDR3nt: TGTGCCAGTAGTCGGCTAGCGGGGTTTTACGAGCAGTACTTC; CDR3aa: CASSRLAGFYEQYF
d_gene: -; abundance: -; v_gene: TRBV6-1; j_gene: TRBJ2-2; CDR3nt: TGTGCCAGCAGGATAACGGGAGTCGCCGGGGAGCTGTTTTTT; CDR3aa: CASRITGVAGELFF
d_gene: TRBD2; abundance: many; v_gene: TRBV7-2; j_gene: TRBJ2-3; CDR3nt: TGTGCCAGCAGTCCCGGGACTAGCGGGAGGCGGGGCACAGATACGCAGTATTTT; CDR3aa: CASSPGTSGRRGTDTQYF
d_gene: TRBD1; abundance: -; v_gene: TRBV7-6; j_gene: TRBJ1-5; CDR3nt: TGTGCCAGCGCCTCAGGGACAGGCGATCAGCCCCAGCATTTT; CDR3aa: CASASGTGDQPQHF
d_gene: -; abundance: few; v_gene: TRBV7-3; j_gene: TRBJ2-1; CDR3nt: TGTGCCAGCAGCCCTTCTTCACGGAGCTCCTACAATGAGCAGTTCTTC; CDR3aa: CASSPSSRSSYNEQFF
d_gene: -; abundance: few; v_gene: TRBV14; j_gene: TRBJ2-2; CDR3nt: TGTGCCAGCAGCCAAGAGCCGGCGCCCACCGGGGAGCTGTTTTTT; CDR3aa: CASSQEPAPTGELFF
d_gene: -; abundance: -; v_gene: TRBV20-1; j_gene: TRBJ2-3; CDR3nt: TGCAGTGCCCTCCCGGCCACAGATACGCAGTATTTT; CDR3aa: CSALPATDTQYF
d_gene: TRBD1; abundance: -; v_gene: TRBV27; j_gene: TRBJ1-1; CDR3nt: TGTGCCAGCAGTCCATTAGAGGCCCCTGCGGACAGGGTGGGTTCAGGGGAAGCTTTCTTT; CDR3aa: CASSPLEAPADRVGSGEAFF
d_gene: -; abundance: few; v_gene: TRBV5-1; j_gene: TRBJ1-5; CDR3nt: TGCGCCAGCAGCTTGGCAGGGGTTAGCAATCAGCCCCAGCATTTT; CDR3aa: CASSLAGVSNQPQHF
d_gene: TRBD2; abundance: -; v_gene: TRBV5-1; j_gene: TRBJ2-5; CDR3nt: TGCGCCAGCAGCTTGCGACGCGGGAGTAAAGAGACCCAGTACTTC; CDR3aa: CASSLRRGSKETQYF
d_gene: -; abundance: few; v_gene: TRBV7-2; j_gene: TRBJ2-1; CDR3nt: TGTGCCAGCAGCTTAGGTCTAGGAATAAGAAATGAGCAGTTCTTC; CDR3aa: CASSLGLGIRNEQFF
d_gene: -; abundance: few; v_gene: TRBV7-2; j_gene: TRBJ2-3; CDR3nt: TGTGCCAGCAGCTCCCGGAGGAGCCAAGTGGATACGCAGTATTTT; CDR3aa: CASSSRRSQVDTQYF
d_gene: -; abundance: once; v_gene: TRBV2; j_gene: TRBJ2-7; CDR3nt: TGTGCCAGCAGTGAAACTGGTGGGCCGTACTCCTACGAGCAGTACTTC; CDR3aa: CASSETGGPYSYEQYF
d_gene: TRBD1; abundance: few; v_gene: TRBV5-4; j_gene: TRBJ2-7; CDR3nt: TGTGCCAGCAGCTTAATTGACAGGGTCGACGAGCAGTACTTC; CDR3aa: CASSLIDRVDEQYF
d_gene: -; abundance: -; v_gene: TRBV25-1; j_gene: TRBJ1-5; CDR3nt: TGTGCCAGCAGTGAACGTGACAGAGATCAGCCCCAGCATTTT; CDR3aa: CASSERDRDQPQHF
d_gene: -; abundance: -; v_gene: TRBV7-4; j_gene: TRBJ1-1; CDR3nt: TGTGCCAGCAGCTCCCGGATAGGATTAAACACTGAAGCTTTCTTT; CDR3aa: CASSSRIGLNTEAFF
d_gene: TRBD2; abundance: many; v_gene: TRBV7-2; j_gene: TRBJ2-1; CDR3nt: TGTGCCAGCAGCTTAGCCTCCCTAGCGGGAGGGCCGAGGGGGAATGAGCAGTTCTTC; CDR3aa: CASSLASLAGGPRGNEQFF
d_gene: -; abundance: -; v_gene: TRBV12-3/TRBV12-4; j_gene: TRBJ2-5; CDR3nt: TGTGCCAGCAGTACACAGGGAGGGGGGACCCAGTACTTC; CDR3aa: CASSTQGGGTQYF
d_gene: -; abundance: -; v_gene: TRBV7-9; j_gene: TRBJ2-3; CDR3nt: TGTGCCAGCAGCCCCCAGGGAGGAAATCCAGATACGCAGTATTTT; CDR3aa: CASSPQGGNPDTQYF
d_gene: -; abundance: -; v_gene: TRBV7-2; j_gene: TRBJ1-1; CDR3nt: TGTGCCAGCAGCCTGATCCTGAACACTGAAGCTTTCTTT; CDR3aa: CASSLILNTEAFF
d_gene: -; abundance: few; v_gene: TRBV5-6; j_gene: TRBJ2-1; CDR3nt: TGTGCCAGCAGCCCTGGGGGGCAGGGGATCTACAATGAGCAGTTCTTC; CDR3aa: CASSPGGQGIYNEQFF
d_gene: -; abundance: few; v_gene: TRBV6-6; j_gene: TRBJ1-1; CDR3nt: TGTGCCAGCAGTCTCCGAGACAACACTGAAGCTTTCTTT; CDR3aa: CASSLRDNTEAFF
d_gene: -; abundance: few; v_gene: TRBV12-3/TRBV12-4; j_gene: TRBJ2-7; CDR3nt: TGTGCCAGCAGGGCGGATTGGGACGAGCAGTACTTC; CDR3aa: CASRADWDEQYF
d_gene: TRBD1; abundance: -; v_gene: TRBV30; j_gene: TRBJ1-2; CDR3nt: TGTGCCTGTTCTACAGGGGACAACTATGGCTACACCTTC; CDR3aa: CACSTGDNYGYTF
d_gene: -; abundance: -; v_gene: TRBV28; j_gene: TRBJ1-2; CDR3nt: TGTGCCAGTTCGCTCCGGGGAAGAGGTGGCTACACCTTC; CDR3aa: CASSLRGRGGYTF
d_gene: -; abundance: -; v_gene: TRBV12-3/TRBV12-4; j_gene: TRBJ2-1; CDR3nt: TGTGCCAGAAGTCTCCAAGGGGTCGCGGGACTTTACAATGAGCAGTTCTTC; CDR3aa: CARSLQGVAGLYNEQFF
d_gene: TRBD2; abundance: -; v_gene: TRBV7-3; j_gene: TRBJ2-2; CDR3nt: TGTGCCTCCGCGGGGGGCGCGAGGACCGGGGAGCTGTTTTTT; CDR3aa: CASAGGARTGELFF
d_gene: TRBD1; abundance: few; v_gene: TRBV7-6; j_gene: TRBJ2-7; CDR3nt: TGTGCCAGCAGCACCGGGACAGGGGTATTCGAGCAGTACTTC; CDR3aa: CASSTGTGVFEQYF
d_gene: TRBD2; abundance: -; v_gene: TRBV19; j_gene: TRBJ2-2; CDR3nt: TGTGCCAGTTTGGAACTAGCGGGAGTTCGGAACGGGGAGCTGTTTTTT; CDR3aa: CASLELAGVRNGELFF
d_gene: -; abundance: -; v_gene: TRBV28; j_gene: TRBJ2-3; CDR3nt: TGTGCCAGCAGTTCCTACAGGCTACGGCGGACAGATACGCAGTATTTT; CDR3aa: CASSSYRLRRTDTQYF
d_gene: -; abundance: -; v_gene: TRBV20-1; j_gene: TRBJ1-4; CDR3nt: TGCAGTGCTAGTCGAGGCAATGAAAAACTGTTTTTT; CDR3aa: CSASRGNEKLFF
d_gene: -; abundance: many; v_gene: TRBV7-2; j_gene: TRBJ2-5; CDR3nt: TGTGCCAGCAGCTTACAGGGGGGGGCAGAGACCCAGTACTTC; CDR3aa: CASSLQGGAETQYF
d_gene: -; abundance: few; v_gene: TRBV7-2; j_gene: TRBJ2-5; CDR3nt: TGTGCCAGCAGCAAAGGGGCGCAAGAGACCCAGTACTTC; CDR3aa: CASSKGAQETQYF
d_gene: -; abundance: -; v_gene: TRBV6-2/TRBV6-3; j_gene: TRBJ1-2; CDR3nt: TGTGCCAGCAGTACGGCAACCTATGGCTACACCTTC; CDR3aa: CASSTATYGYTF
d_gene: TRBD1; abundance: -; v_gene: TRBV15; j_gene: TRBJ1-5; CDR3nt: TGTGCCACCAGCAGACCCCACTTGACAGGGAATCAGCCCCAGCATTTT; CDR3aa: CATSRPHLTGNQPQHF